A selection of T cell receptor beta chains follows, all from one sample in a study of blood T cell repertoires in COVID-19. Only in-frame clones appear in the TCRdb table, and some are missing; sequencing was by immunoSEQ multiplex PCR. The sample consists of roughly 100,000 clones, roughly 85% of them appearing once. Material: peripheral blood. The receptor set was obtained from a man aged 50-60 years with active COVID-19. Both conserved end residues are trimmed from each CDR3. Each record gives: clone size, V gene, CDR3 protein. Clone size, where shown, is once, few, many, or a class for clones that have expanded.

clone size: NA
V gene: TRBV6-5
CDR3 protein: ASRAPRGEAF

clone size: NA
V gene: TRBV9
CDR3 protein: ASSDSGRYQPQH

clone size: NA
V gene: TRBV10-3
CDR3 protein: AISPGKGGGFTDTQY

clone size: once
V gene: TRBV19
CDR3 protein: ATHGGGWEQF

clone size: NA
V gene: TRBV7-9
CDR3 protein: ASSLGSGYNSPLH

clone size: NA
V gene: TRBV7-2
CDR3 protein: ASSLDGGAYNEQF

clone size: NA
V gene: TRBV30
CDR3 protein: AWSPSDRGGPDTQY

clone size: NA
V gene: TRBV5-6
CDR3 protein: ASSYDRGQPVAQH

clone size: NA
V gene: TRBV6-5
CDR3 protein: ASRRTGNTEAF

clone size: NA
V gene: TRBV5-1
CDR3 protein: ASSRAPSAGPQY